Below are 15 T cell receptor beta chains sequenced from a single sample in a study of a mutant IDH1 vaccine in newly diagnosed glioma. TCRdb's copy holds only in-frame clones and misses some; the assay was immunoSEQ multiplex PCR. The sample holds around 54,000 clones; roughly nine tenths are singletons and the top ten take 1.5% to 2%. Specified time point: week 35, safety follow-up. In the vaccine, a single dose held 300 ug of the mutant IDH1 20-mer peptide, along with topical imiquimod. No cognate antigen is known for these TCRs. Here the sequenced sample was PBMCs, taken from a glioma patient whose treatment included an IDH1 peptide vaccine. Receptors originate from a man aged 35 to 55 with glioma.

The V and J genes are TRBV7-9 and TRBJ2-7; 8 bases align to TRBD1. Germline CDR1 is SEHNR and CDR2 is FQNEAQ (reference sequence). The CDR3 runs 13 residues. V lost 2 bases, J lost 5 bases, and 2 bases stayed unmatched. CDR3 DNA: TGTGCCAGCAGCTTACAGGGGGCTGACGAGCAGTACTTC. Translation: CASSLQGADEQYF. The whole variable domain, remainder taken from reference TRBV7-9 and TRBJ2-7, is DTGVSQNPRHKITKRGQNVTFRCDPISEHNRLYWYRQTLGQGPEFLTYFQNEAQLEKSRLLSDRFSAERPKGSFSTLEIQRTEQGDSAMYLCASSLQGADEQYFGPGTRLTVT.

V gene TRBV4-3 combines with J gene TRBJ1-2; 9 nucleotides line up with TRBD1. The CDR3 has 16 amino acids. The germline CDR1 and CDR2 sequences are LGHNA and YSLEER. V lost 0 bases and J lost 4; bases outside the gene matches: 6. CDR3 coding DNA: TGCGCCAGCAGCCAAGAAAAGAGGACAGGGGTCTATGGCTACACCTTC. It yields the protein CASSQEKRTGVYGYTF.

The chain carries TRBV7-9 and TRBJ1-4; a weak D match, TRBD1 (5 bases). There are 13 residues in the CDR3. Trimming took 4 bases from V and 7 from J, leaving 10 bases between them. Germline V gene lookup returns CDR1 SEHNR and CDR2 FQNEAQ (reference sequence). The CDR3 nucleotides read TGTGCCAGCAGCTCGGACATTGGTGAAAAACTGTTTTTT. Translation gives CASSSDIGEKLFF.

The rearrangement links TRBV7-9 to TRBJ1-5; the match to TRBD1 covers 11 bases. In germline, CDR1 is SEHNR, CDR2 FQNEAQ (reference sequence). The CDR3 is 15 residues long. Trimming removed 4 bases from V and 5 bases from J; junction bases left unmatched: 4. The CDR3 loop reads CASSSGTGGHQPQHF. DNA of the CDR3: TGTGCCAGCAGCTCAGGGACAGGGGGGCATCAGCCCCAGCATTTT.

The V and J genes are TRBV6-5 and TRBJ2-2, with D unresolved. CDR1 is MNHEY and CDR2 is SVGAGI in the germline V gene. Deletions cut 8 bases from V and 1 base from J, with 8 bases between. The CDR3 runs 13 residues. CDR3 coding DNA: TGTGCCAGCCGGAAGCTGAACACCGGGGAGCTGTTTTTT. Residues: CASRKLNTGELFF.

The gene calls are TRBV19 and TRBJ2-1, with 13 nucleotides matching TRBD2. After removal of 6 bases from V and 6 bases from J, the junction contained 2 bases not matched to a gene. This CDR3 is built from 14 residues. Germline CDR1 and CDR2: LNHDA and SQIVND (reference sequence). The DNA for the CDR3 is TGTGCCAGTAGGGGACTAGCGGGGTCCAATGAGCAGTTCTTC. It codes for CASRGLAGSNEQFF.

This chain links TRBV5-1 with TRBJ2-7; D may be TRBD1 (6 bases). The V and J ends lost 4 bases and 0 bases respectively, with 14 bases between them. The CDR3 loop spans 15 amino acids. Germline CDR1 SGHRS, CDR2 YFSETQ. Written as DNA, the CDR3 is TGCGCCAGCAGCGTGGGGGCAGGGAGCTCCTACGAGCAGTACTTC. It yields the protein CASSVGAGSSYEQYF.

The V call is TRBV5-1, the J call TRBJ2-1; possible D gene TRBD1, 6 bases. V gave up 4 bases and J gave up 2 bases, with 10 bases separating them. CDR1 is SGHRS, CDR2 YFSETQ, per germline. This CDR3 region has 14 residues. CDR3 bases: TGCGCCAGCAGCAACAGGGATCCCTACAATGAGCAGTTCTTC. Protein product: CASSNRDPYNEQFF.

The chain links TRBV13 to TRBJ2-3; TRBD1 aligns across 9 bases. This CDR3 is built from 17 residues. Trimming took 4 bases from V and 1 from J; bases not matched to a gene: 9. The V gene's germline CDR1 is PRHDT and CDR2 FYEKMQ (reference sequence). CDR3 DNA: TGTGCCAGCAGCTCGGGACAGGGAACGGGTGGCACAGATACGCAGTATTTT. Translated: CASSSGQGTGGTDTQYF.

A single count supports this clone. The chain carries TRBV6-1 and TRBJ2-4; 7 bases fit TRBD1. Trimming at V came to 10 bases and at J to 3 bases, leaving 9 bases not matched to a gene. This CDR3 has 14 amino acids. Germline V gene data show CDR1 as MNHNS and CDR2 as SASEGT. The CDR3 DNA sequence: TGTGCCACACAAACTGGGACAGACAAAAACATTCAGTACTTC. It yields the protein CATQTGTDKNIQYF.

CDR3 in DNA: TGTGCCAGCAGCCCCCAGACTAGCGGGAGAGCGGATGAGCAGTTCTTC. This sequence encodes CASSPQTSGRADEQFF. The gene calls are TRBV7-3 and TRBJ2-1; 12 positions match TRBD2. V gave up 5 bases and J gave up 8 bases; unmatched junction bases: 10. The CDR3 has 16 residues. Germline V gene sequence: CDR1 SGHTA, CDR2 FQGTGA.

This sequence joins TRBV5-1 and TRBJ2-5; D could derive from TRBD1 or TRBD2 (5 bases each). Trimming left V 4 bases short and J 3 bases short, with 19 bases between. The germline CDR1 and CDR2 sequences are SGHRS and YFSETQ. The CDR3 contains 16 residues. The CDR3 protein is CASSRTGIWGKETQYF. Written as DNA, the CDR3 is TGCGCCAGCAGCCGCACGGGAATATGGGGGAAAGAGACCCAGTACTTC.

V is TRBV7-9 and J is TRBJ2-5; TRBD2 agrees at 12 bases. The CDR3 has 16 amino acids. The V gene's germline CDR1 is SEHNR and CDR2 FQNEAQ (reference sequence). V dropped 6 bases and J dropped 1; count of bases not matched to a gene: 6. CDR3 residues: CASSQGLAGRQETQYF. The CDR3 nucleotides are TGTGCCAGCAGTCAAGGACTAGCGGGACGCCAAGAGACCCAGTACTTC.

This clone was recorded only once. V and J are TRBV5-1 and TRBJ2-2; 10 nucleotides agree with TRBD2. J gave up 6 bases and V 0 bases, and 11 bases lay outside the gene matches. Germline CDR1 SGHRS, CDR2 YFSETQ. This CDR3 region has 18 residues. The CDR3 protein is CASSLALSGLAAPGELFF. DNA of the CDR3: TGCGCCAGCAGCTTGGCTTTATCTGGACTAGCGGCGCCCGGGGAGCTGTTTTTT.

The CDR3 bases are TGTGCCAGCAGCGCCATGGGGCGTCGGGAGGCAGATACGCAGTATTTT. It codes for CASSAMGRREADTQYF. This rearrangement joins TRBV9 to TRBJ2-3, with 7 bases fitting TRBD2. This CDR3 region has 16 residues. V trimming: 3 bases; J trimming: 4 bases; junction bases outside the gene matches: 11. The germline CDR1 and CDR2 sequences are SGDLS and YYNGEE.